Here is one TCR beta chain with its context. Its antigen is still unknown. Every patient experienced relapse after autologous stem cell transplantation, and brentuximab vedotin exposure varied. Investigators isolated CD4+ T cells from thawed PBMCs through magnetic negative selection. Assay: immunoSEQ multiplex PCR; the TCRdb copy retains only in-frame clones and omits some. The data contain 25,000 to 35,000 clones, around 86% of them singletons. The data are from a study of PD-1 blockade in classical Hodgkin lymphoma. Broader study findings: Whoever responded completely had baseline diversity much like that seen in newly diagnosed patients. In newly diagnosed patients, baseline TCR diversity was reportedly below that of healthy donors. Causes of the repertoire differences remain undefined, possibly disease activity or prior therapy.

The CDR3 is made up of 13 amino acids. Trimming removed 3 bases from V and 4 bases from J, with 7 bases in between. CDR1 and CDR2 (germline): SGHAT, FQDESV (reference sequence). The receptor's source is a human donor with classical Hodgkin lymphoma. The sample consisted of CD4+ T cells from blood, taken at baseline. The gene calls are TRBV11-1 and TRBJ1-5; D gene unclear. CDR3 sequence: CASSFSQNQPQHF. The CDR3 nucleotides read TGTGCCAGCAGCTTCTCACAGAATCAGCCCCAGCATTTT.